Reported below is one T cell receptor beta chain. Between the trimmed V and J ends, which lost 4 bases and 7 bases, there was a span of 16 bases. Germline CDR1 SQVTM, CDR2 ANQGSEA. This CDR3 has 14 residues. Assay used: immunoSEQ multiplex PCR; TCRdb lists only in-frame clones, some missing. Of roughly 95,000 clones listed, around 88% are singletons. The sample originates from a study of control samples from healthy donors and cancer patients. The sample consisted of blood. This TCR came from a man younger than 40 in good health. The chain combines TRBV29-1 with TRBJ1-4, with no clear D. The DNA for the CDR3 is TGCAGCGTTGCTTCCGGGGAAGGAGTTGAAAAACTGTTTTTT. It codes for CSVASGEGVEKLFF.